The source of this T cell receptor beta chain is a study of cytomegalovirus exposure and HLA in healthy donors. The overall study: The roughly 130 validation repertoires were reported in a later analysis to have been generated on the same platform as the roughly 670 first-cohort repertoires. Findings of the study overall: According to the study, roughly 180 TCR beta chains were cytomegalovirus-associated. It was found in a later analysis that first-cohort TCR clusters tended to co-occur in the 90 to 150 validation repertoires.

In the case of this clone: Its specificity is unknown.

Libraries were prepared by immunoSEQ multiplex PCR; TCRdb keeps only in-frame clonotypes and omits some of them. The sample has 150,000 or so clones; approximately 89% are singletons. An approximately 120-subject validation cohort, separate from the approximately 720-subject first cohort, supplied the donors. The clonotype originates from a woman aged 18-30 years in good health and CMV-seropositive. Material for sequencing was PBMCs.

The CDR3 protein is CASSPTGDPVYGYTF. The CDR3 DNA reads TGTGCCAGCAGCCCGACAGGGGACCCGGTCTATGGCTACACCTTC. This sequence joins TRBV9 and TRBJ1-2, with 8 bases lining up with TRBD1. CDR1 SGDLS and CDR2 YYNGEE come from the germline V gene. This CDR3 is 15 amino acids long. With 4 bases clipped from V and 4 bases from J, the junction kept 9 bases outside the gene matches. Filled out from reference TRBV9 and TRBJ1-2, the complete variable domain reads DSGVTQTPKHLITATGQRVTLRCSPRSGDLSVYWYQQSLDQGLQFLIQYYNGEERAKGNILERFSAQQFPDLHSELNLSSLELGDSALYFCASSPTGDPVYGYTFGSGTRLTVV.